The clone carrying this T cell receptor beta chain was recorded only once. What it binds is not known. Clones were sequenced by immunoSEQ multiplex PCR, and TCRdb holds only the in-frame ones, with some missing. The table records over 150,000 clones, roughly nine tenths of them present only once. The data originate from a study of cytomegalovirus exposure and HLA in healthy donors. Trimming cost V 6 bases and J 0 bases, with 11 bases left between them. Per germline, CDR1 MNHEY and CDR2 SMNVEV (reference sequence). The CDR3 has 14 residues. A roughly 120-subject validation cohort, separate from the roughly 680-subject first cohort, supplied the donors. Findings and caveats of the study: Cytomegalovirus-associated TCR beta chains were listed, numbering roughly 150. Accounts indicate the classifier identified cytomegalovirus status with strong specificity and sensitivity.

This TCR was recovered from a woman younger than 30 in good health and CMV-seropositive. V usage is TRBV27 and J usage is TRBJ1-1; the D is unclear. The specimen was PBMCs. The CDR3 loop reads CASRREGLNTEAFF. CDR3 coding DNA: TGTGCCAGCAGGAGGGAGGGTTTGAACACTGAAGCTTTCTTT.